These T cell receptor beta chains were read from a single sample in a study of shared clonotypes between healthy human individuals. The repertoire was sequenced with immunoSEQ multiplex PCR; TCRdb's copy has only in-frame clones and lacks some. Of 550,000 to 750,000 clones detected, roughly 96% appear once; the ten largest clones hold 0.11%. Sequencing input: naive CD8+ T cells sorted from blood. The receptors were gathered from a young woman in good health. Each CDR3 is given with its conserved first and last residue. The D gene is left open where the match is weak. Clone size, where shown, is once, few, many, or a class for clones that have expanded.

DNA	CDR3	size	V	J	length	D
TGTGCCAGTAGTCCAATTGTGGGTGGATACGAGCAGTACTTC	CASSPIVGGYEQYF	.	TRBV19	TRBJ2-7	14	.
TGTGCCAGTGGCTTTGGCGATGAGCAGTTCTTC	CASGFGDEQFF	.	TRBV19	TRBJ2-1	11	.
TGTGCCAGCAGCCAAGTAGCAGGGTGGACCTACAATGAGCAGTTCTTC	CASSQVAGWTYNEQFF	.	TRBV14	TRBJ2-1	16	.
TGTGCCAGCAGTCTGCTTGTAGGACAGGGGCGCAATCAGCCCCAGCATTTT	CASSLLVGQGRNQPQHF	.	TRBV28	TRBJ1-5	17	TRBD1
TGTGCCTGGACAAGTGGGCAGAGGCCCCCAGATACGCAGTATTTT	CAWTSGQRPPDTQYF	.	TRBV30	TRBJ2-3	15	.
TGCAGCGCCTCCCCAGGGGGAGACGGGAACGAGCAGTACTTC	CSASPGGDGNEQYF	.	TRBV29-1	TRBJ2-7	14	TRBD1
TGTGCCAGCAGTGACAGGGTTGGCGAGGCTTTCTTT	CASSDRVGEAFF	.	TRBV7-9	TRBJ1-1	12	TRBD1
TGTGCCAGCAGTGAAGCCTGGCTGGGGGCGGCCGCCACAGATACGCAGTATTTT	CASSEAWLGAAATDTQYF	.	TRBV2	TRBJ2-3	18	.
TGTGCCAGCAGCGTAGTAGCTGATAATTACAATGAGCAGTTCTTC	CASSVVADNYNEQFF	.	TRBV9	TRBJ2-1	15	.
TGTGCCAGCAGTTACTCGGGGGAGGGACCAGGAGGCTACACCTTC	CASSYSGEGPGGYTF	.	TRBV6-5	TRBJ1-2	15	.
TGTGCCAGCAGTTTAACCCCCAGGTACGAGCAGTACTTC	CASSLTPRYEQYF	.	TRBV27	TRBJ2-7	13	.
TGTGCCAGCAGTCGACCGGGACAATCTAACACAGATACGCAGTATTTT	CASSRPGQSNTDTQYF	.	TRBV28	TRBJ2-3	16	.
TGTGCCAGCAGTGCAACTTTGAACGAATACGAGCAGTACTTC	CASSATLNEYEQYF	.	TRBV6-6	TRBJ2-7	14	.
TGTGCCAGCAGTTTAGCGGGAGGGACCTACGAGCAGTACTTC	CASSLAGGTYEQYF	.	TRBV27	TRBJ2-7	14	TRBD2
TGTGCCAGTAGTACATCGGGGGGGCGGTACCAAGAGACCCAGTACTTC	CASSTSGGRYQETQYF	.	TRBV19	TRBJ2-5	16	TRBD2
TGTGCCAGCAGACTAGCGGGAGGCTACGAGCAGTACTTC	CASRLAGGYEQYF	.	TRBV27	TRBJ2-7	13	TRBD2
TGCGCCAGCAGTGAGTCGATTGGCAGGCCTGAGCAGTTCTTC	CASSESIGRPEQFF	.	TRBV10-1	TRBJ2-1	14	.
TGTGCCAGCAGCTTACTCGGACTAGCTAACACCGGGGAGCTGTTTTTT	CASSLLGLANTGELFF	.	TRBV13	TRBJ2-2	16	TRBD2
TGTGCCAGCAGGTGGGAGGGCCGGACAGATACGCAGTATTTT	CASRWEGRTDTQYF	.	TRBV2	TRBJ2-3	14	TRBD2
TGTGCCAGCAGTAAAGAGGGCAGAGCCCCAAATCAGCCCCAGCATTTT	CASSKEGRAPNQPQHF	.	TRBV27	TRBJ1-5	16	.
TGTGCCAGCAGTGACGCGTTCGGACTAGCGGGAGGGCTTCGTACGCAGTATTTT	CASSDAFGLAGGLRTQYF	.	TRBV6-1	TRBJ2-3	18	TRBD2
TGTGCCAGCAGTTACACAGAAGCATTTTACGAGCAGTACTTC	CASSYTEAFYEQYF	.	TRBV6-5	TRBJ2-7	14	.
TGCAGCGTTTGGGGGTCGGGACTAGCGGGCCCAAATGAGCAGTTCTTC	CSVWGSGLAGPNEQFF	.	TRBV29-1	TRBJ2-1	16	TRBD2
TGTGCCAGCAGTGCCTTACAAGGGGCGAACACTGAAGCTTTCTTT	CASSALQGANTEAFF	.	TRBV25-1	TRBJ1-1	15	.
TGTGCCAGCAGTTCATCAGGGGGCGTCGATGAAAAACTGTTTTTT	CASSSSGGVDEKLFF	.	TRBV28	TRBJ1-4	15	TRBD1
TGCGCCAGCAGCTTGGGCGGGATGGTCGAGCAGTACTTC	CASSLGGMVEQYF	.	TRBV5-1	TRBJ2-7	13	.
TGTGCCAGCAGCTTAGAGGGAAGGGAGCAGTACTTC	CASSLEGREQYF	.	TRBV11-2	TRBJ2-7	12	.
TGTGCCAGCAGTTTATCGGGGGACAGGGGACCCGAGCAGTACTTC	CASSLSGDRGPEQYF	.	TRBV27	TRBJ2-7	15	TRBD1
TGCGCCAGCAGCATCCGGACTAGCGGGATCAAAACCGGGGAGCTGTTTTTT	CASSIRTSGIKTGELFF	.	TRBV5-1	TRBJ2-2	17	TRBD2
TGTGCCAGCAGCCCGCTGCAGGGAGCGACCCAGTACTTC	CASSPLQGATQYF	.	TRBV7-9	TRBJ2-5	13	.
TGTGCCAGCAGCCTCATAGTCCGAGGAGGGGGTTGGGATACGCAGTATTTT	CASSLIVRGGGWDTQYF	once	TRBV5-6	TRBJ2-3	17	.
TGTGCCAGCAGTGATATTTGGGGGAGCCGAGGCGAGCAGTACTTC	CASSDIWGSRGEQYF	once	TRBV6-1	TRBJ2-7	15	.
TGCGCCAGCAGCTTGTTGGAGCGGGAGAGAGAGACCCAGTACTTC	CASSLLERERETQYF	.	TRBV5-1	TRBJ2-5	15	TRBD2
TGTGCCAGCAGTTTGTACGTGGGGGGAACAGATACGCAGTATTTT	CASSLYVGGTDTQYF	.	TRBV28	TRBJ2-3	15	.
TGTGCCAGCAGTTCAGACAGGGGGCACGCAGAGACCCAGTACTTC	CASSSDRGHAETQYF	.	TRBV2	TRBJ2-5	15	TRBD1
TGCGCCAGCAGACAAGACAGGTACACTGAAGCTTTCTTT	CASRQDRYTEAFF	.	TRBV4-1	TRBJ1-1	13	.
TGTGCCAGCAACCAACAGGGCCACGAGCAGTACTTC	CASNQQGHEQYF	.	TRBV28	TRBJ2-7	12	.
TGTGCCAGCAGCTGGGGAGAGGGCCATGGTGAGCAGTTCTTC	CASSWGEGHGEQFF	once	TRBV5-5	TRBJ2-1	14	.
TGTGCCAGCAGCGTAGAAGGGGTACGAAATCAGCCCCAGCATTTT	CASSVEGVRNQPQHF	.	TRBV9	TRBJ1-5	15	.
TGTGCCAGCAGCCTATGGGAAGGGGAGTTAGAGACCCAGTACTTC	CASSLWEGELETQYF	.	TRBV27	TRBJ2-5	15	.
TGTGCCAGCAGCTTATGGGATCATCCCCAAGAGACCCAGTACTTC	CASSLWDHPQETQYF	.	TRBV7-9	TRBJ2-5	15	.
TGTGCCAGCAGTTACTCGGGGGGGCAAGAGACCCAGTACTTC	CASSYSGGQETQYF	.	TRBV6-5	TRBJ2-5	14	TRBD2
TGTGCCACCAGCAGAGATTTTGGGGGGATTTTCGCTGACCAGAACACTGAAGCTTTCTTT	CATSRDFGGIFADQNTEAFF	.	TRBV15	TRBJ1-1	20	.
TGTGCCCCGACCCGGACAGATACGCAGTATTTT	CAPTRTDTQYF	.	TRBV10-3	TRBJ2-3	11	.
TGTGCCAGCAGCCCTAAGCTACGGGACAGGGCGAACACCATATATTTT	CASSPKLRDRANTIYF	.	TRBV21-1	TRBJ1-3	16	.
TGTGCCAGCAGTTTAATGCAGAACACTGAAGCTTTCTTT	CASSLMQNTEAFF	.	TRBV27	TRBJ1-1	13	.
TGTGCCAGCAGTCCCACAGGGGTTAATTCACCCCTCCACTTT	CASSPTGVNSPLHF	.	TRBV27	TRBJ1-6	14	TRBD1
TGTGCCAGCAGCGTAGCTCTCACCGGGGAGCTGTTTTTT	CASSVALTGELFF	.	TRBV9	TRBJ2-2	13	.
TGTGCCAGCAGTTTGCTCCCAAGGCGGGTGAACACTGAAGCTTTCTTT	CASSLLPRRVNTEAFF	.	TRBV28	TRBJ1-1	16	.
TGTGCCAGCAGTTTAGGACAGGGCAATCAGCCCCAGCATTTT	CASSLGQGNQPQHF	.	TRBV27	TRBJ1-5	14	TRBD1
TGCAGCGTTGAAAGGGGGGATGACTATGGCTACACCTTC	CSVERGDDYGYTF	.	TRBV29-1	TRBJ1-2	13	.
TGTGCCAGCAGCTCGGGGGACGTCACCGGGGAGCTGTTTTTT	CASSSGDVTGELFF	.	TRBV5-4	TRBJ2-2	14	.
TGTGCCAGCATTCGAGGGTCCGGGGAGCTGTTTTTT	CASIRGSGELFF	.	TRBV2	TRBJ2-2	12	.